The subject of this entry is one T cell receptor beta chain. The data were taken from a study of blood T cell repertoires in COVID-19. Study information: Material from acute and convalescent COVID-19 was sourced from the United States, Italy and Spain. PBMCs, B-cell-depleted T cells, or T cells provided the cDNA or gDNA that made up the material.

As originally analysed: The authors estimated nucleated cell counts from reference gene primer amplification. TCRdb keeps only in-frame clones here, not all; method: immunoSEQ multiplex PCR. The DNA was the basis for D and trimming; V, J and clone size are from that table. Of about 170,000 clones listed, about 87% are singletons. The CDR3 runs 12 residues. Germline lookup yields CDR1 SEHNR and CDR2 FQNEAQ (reference sequence). The V end was cut by 7 bases, the J end by 6 bases, with 7 bases between. Sequencing was performed on peripheral blood. This sequence originates from a man younger than 35 with active or convalescent COVID-19. V is TRBV7-9 and J is TRBJ1-6; D gene unclear. This CDR3 is CASNAINSPLHF. Written as DNA, the CDR3 is TGTGCCAGCAACGCGATTAATTCACCCCTCCACTTT.